This T cell receptor beta chain was profiled in a study of blood T cell repertoires in COVID-19. Across the study: The United States, Italy and Spain supplied acute and convalescent COVID-19 samples. Nucleic acid was either cDNA or gDNA, and it came from T cells, B-cell-depleted T cells, or PBMCs.

Per the study methods: Quantification of nucleated cells was approximated via reference gene primer amplification. TCRdb's copy holds only in-frame clones and misses some; the assay was immunoSEQ multiplex PCR. V, J and clone size were drawn from that table, and D and trimming were deduced from the DNA. Among over 150,000 clones, approximately 88% were seen once, and the ten largest hold about 3.9%. The source material was peripheral blood. The sequence derives from a woman in her sixties who had recovered from COVID-19.

The CDR3, as DNA: TGTGCCAGCAGTACCCAGGGACAGGGGCTTGACGTCCTGACTTTC. This translates into CASSTQGQGLDVLTF. V gene TRBV6-5 combines with J gene TRBJ2-6; 10 bases are a match to TRBD1. The CDR3 is 15 residues long. Germline loops: CDR1 MNHEY, CDR2 SVGAGI. With V trimmed by 5 bases and J by 11 bases, 9 bases remained unmatched.